The text below deals with one TCR beta chain. The antigen is unknown. Losses at the gene ends were 5 bases for V and 3 bases for J; bases not matched to a gene: 7. Germline V gene sequence: CDR1 SGHTA, CDR2 FQGNSA. The CDR3 runs to 16 residues. This specimen belongs to a study of cytomegalovirus exposure and HLA in healthy donors. PCR used 60 Vbeta primers and 13 Jbeta primers. This table comes from immunoSEQ multiplex PCR, and its TCRdb copy is limited to in-frame clones, with some not included. The sample comprises around 150,000 clones, 77% of which are singletons, and over 2% rests with the top ten. General study results and limits: A missense variant in DCLRE1C was later tied to TCR beta V- and J-gene trimming. Specificity of three CMV-associated chains for CMV antigens was verified in vitro.

The chain uses TRBV7-2 and TRBJ2-7, with 13 bases lining up with TRBD2. The sequenced sample was PBMCs. This TCR came from a woman in her forties in good health and CMV-seropositive. CDR3: CASSRGTSGVGYEQYF. CDR3 nucleotide sequence: TGTGCCAGCAGCCGAGGGACTAGCGGGGTTGGCTACGAGCAGTACTTC. The full variable domain, in which reference TRBV7-2 and TRBJ2-7 provide the parts outside the CDR3, is GAGVSQSPSNKVTEKGKDVELRCDPISGHTALYWYRQSLGQGLEFLIYFQGNSAPDKSGLPSDRFSAERTGGSVSTLTIQRTQQEDSAVYLCASSRGTSGVGYEQYFGPGTRLTVT.